The rows below give T cell receptor beta chains drawn from one sample of a study of early T cells in non-severe SARS-CoV-2 infection. TCRdb processed the 5' RACE reads anew with MiXCR; each CDR3 protein has one entry. This sample has about 94,000 distinct CDR3 sequences, with approximately 13% found just once. Sequencing was done on a sample of whole blood. The receptors here all came from an adult who was a healthcare worker with PCR-confirmed SARS-CoV-2 infection or an uninfected control (not recorded which). Each CDR3 is given with its conserved first and last residue. The order of the fields is CDR3 protein, V gene, J gene.

CDR3 protein: CSAARGGGVDNEQFF
V gene: TRBV20-1
J gene: TRBJ2-1

CDR3 protein: CASSLAGEDEQFF
V gene: TRBV5-1
J gene: TRBJ2-1

CDR3 protein: CASSSTGGGEDTQYF
V gene: TRBV28
J gene: TRBJ2-3

CDR3 protein: CASTRGLAGVQYF
V gene: TRBV12-3/TRBV12-4
J gene: TRBJ2-4

CDR3 protein: CASSIGRNGNQPQHF
V gene: TRBV19
J gene: TRBJ1-5

CDR3 protein: CASSSQTGELFF
V gene: TRBV5-1
J gene: TRBJ2-2

CDR3 protein: CASSYSAGGPTYNEQFF
V gene: TRBV6-2/TRBV6-3
J gene: TRBJ2-1

CDR3 protein: CASSPDTGPSTEAFF
V gene: TRBV7-8
J gene: TRBJ1-1

CDR3 protein: CASSLLPQETQYF
V gene: TRBV7-7
J gene: TRBJ2-5

CDR3 protein: CASSIAGAGANVLTF
V gene: TRBV28
J gene: TRBJ2-6

CDR3 protein: CASSSNGQGARETQYF
V gene: TRBV28
J gene: TRBJ2-5

CDR3 protein: CASSPKNTDTQYF
V gene: TRBV18
J gene: TRBJ2-3

CDR3 protein: CASSQGGTSGETQYF
V gene: TRBV4-3
J gene: TRBJ2-5

CDR3 protein: CASSQSAGDNEQFF
V gene: TRBV16
J gene: TRBJ2-1

CDR3 protein: CASIFRPQVAGELFF
V gene: TRBV2
J gene: TRBJ2-2

CDR3 protein: CSVRNQGDEQFF
V gene: TRBV29-1
J gene: TRBJ2-1

CDR3 protein: CASSETVNTEAFF
V gene: TRBV6-2/TRBV6-3
J gene: TRBJ1-1

CDR3 protein: CSARDLGRGELFF
V gene: TRBV20-1
J gene: TRBJ2-2

CDR3 protein: CASSPTDTQYF
V gene: TRBV28
J gene: TRBJ2-3

CDR3 protein: CASSLIRSGTGAGEQYF
V gene: TRBV5-1
J gene: TRBJ2-7

CDR3 protein: CASRSPGGRTDTQYF
V gene: TRBV7-2
J gene: TRBJ2-3

CDR3 protein: CASSSSTFYNEQFF
V gene: TRBV7-2
J gene: TRBJ2-1

CDR3 protein: CASSQDAGSGAGKETQYF
V gene: TRBV4-1
J gene: TRBJ2-5

CDR3 protein: CASHLGAGATDTQYF
V gene: TRBV2
J gene: TRBJ2-3

CDR3 protein: CASSGTGGFNYGYTF
V gene: TRBV7-3
J gene: TRBJ1-2

CDR3 protein: CASSSPGRTDTQYF
V gene: TRBV7-8
J gene: TRBJ2-3

CDR3 protein: CATHSERGTQYF
V gene: TRBV12-3/TRBV12-4
J gene: TRBJ2-3

CDR3 protein: CASTRAWNTGELFF
V gene: TRBV3-1
J gene: TRBJ2-2

CDR3 protein: CSVQPVGEKLFF
V gene: TRBV29-1
J gene: TRBJ1-4

CDR3 protein: CASSVEQGVYGYTF
V gene: TRBV2
J gene: TRBJ1-2

CDR3 protein: CSAPSGRRSYEQYF
V gene: TRBV20-1
J gene: TRBJ2-7

CDR3 protein: CSVFFEKLFF
V gene: TRBV29-1
J gene: TRBJ1-4

CDR3 protein: CASSGVRGEAFF
V gene: TRBV6-5
J gene: TRBJ1-1

CDR3 protein: CASSPPGHTYEQYF
V gene: TRBV18
J gene: TRBJ2-7

CDR3 protein: CASSLYGQGIHF
V gene: TRBV28
J gene: TRBJ1-6

CDR3 protein: CASSLETGYEQYF
V gene: TRBV11-2
J gene: TRBJ2-7

CDR3 protein: CASSPTGGMSNQPQHF
V gene: TRBV6-5
J gene: TRBJ1-5

CDR3 protein: CASSELAGGINEQFF
V gene: TRBV28
J gene: TRBJ2-1

CDR3 protein: CSVAQFGQGARETQYF
V gene: TRBV29-1
J gene: TRBJ2-5

CDR3 protein: CASSQRTGELFF
V gene: TRBV12-3/TRBV12-4
J gene: TRBJ2-2

CDR3 protein: CSARGRELFF
V gene: TRBV20-1
J gene: TRBJ2-2

CDR3 protein: CATSSGYEQYF
V gene: TRBV24-1
J gene: TRBJ2-7

CDR3 protein: CSADRGFSGELFF
V gene: TRBV29-1
J gene: TRBJ2-2

CDR3 protein: CASSGGAMNTEAFF
V gene: TRBV5-4
J gene: TRBJ1-1